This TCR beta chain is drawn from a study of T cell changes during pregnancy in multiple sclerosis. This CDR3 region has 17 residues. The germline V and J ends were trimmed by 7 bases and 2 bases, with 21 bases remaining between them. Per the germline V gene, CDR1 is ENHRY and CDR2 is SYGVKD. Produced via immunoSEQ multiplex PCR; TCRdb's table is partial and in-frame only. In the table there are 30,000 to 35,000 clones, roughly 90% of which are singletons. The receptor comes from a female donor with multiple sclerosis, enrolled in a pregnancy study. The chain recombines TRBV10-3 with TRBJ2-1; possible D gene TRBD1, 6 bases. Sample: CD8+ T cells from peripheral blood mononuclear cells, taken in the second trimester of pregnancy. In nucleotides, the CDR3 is TGTGCCATCAAAGGGGACACCCACCCTGGCCCCTACAATGAGCAGTTCTTC. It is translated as CAIKGDTHPGPYNEQFF.